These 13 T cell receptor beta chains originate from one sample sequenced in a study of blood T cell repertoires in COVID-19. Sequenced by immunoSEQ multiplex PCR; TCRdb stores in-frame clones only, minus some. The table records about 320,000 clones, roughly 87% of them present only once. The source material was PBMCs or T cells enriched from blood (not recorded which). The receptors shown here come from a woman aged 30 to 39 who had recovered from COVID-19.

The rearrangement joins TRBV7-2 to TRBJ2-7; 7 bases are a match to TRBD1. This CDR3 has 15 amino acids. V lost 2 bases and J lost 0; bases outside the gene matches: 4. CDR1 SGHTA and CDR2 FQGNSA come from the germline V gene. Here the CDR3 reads CASSLRRGPSYEQYF. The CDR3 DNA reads TGTGCCAGCAGCTTAAGAAGGGGGCCCTCCTACGAGCAGTACTTC.

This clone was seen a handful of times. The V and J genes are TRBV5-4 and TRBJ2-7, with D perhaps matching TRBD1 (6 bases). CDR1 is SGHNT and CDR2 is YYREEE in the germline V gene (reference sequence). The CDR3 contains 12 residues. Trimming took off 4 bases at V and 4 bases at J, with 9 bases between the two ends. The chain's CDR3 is CASSQQGYEQYF. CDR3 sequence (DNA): TGTGCCAGCAGCCAACAGGGTTACGAGCAGTACTTC.

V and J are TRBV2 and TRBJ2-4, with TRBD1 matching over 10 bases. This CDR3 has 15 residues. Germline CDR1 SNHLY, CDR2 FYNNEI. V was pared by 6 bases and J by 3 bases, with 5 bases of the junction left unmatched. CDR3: CASRGTGVGKNIQYF. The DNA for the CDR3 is TGTGCCAGCAGGGGGACAGGGGTAGGCAAAAACATTCAGTACTTC.

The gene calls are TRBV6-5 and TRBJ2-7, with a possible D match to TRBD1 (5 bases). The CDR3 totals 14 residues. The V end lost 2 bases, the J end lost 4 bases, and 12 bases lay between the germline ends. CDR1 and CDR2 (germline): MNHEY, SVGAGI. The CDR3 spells CASSYQRQNYEQYF. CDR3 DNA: TGTGCCAGCAGTTACCAACGACAGAATTACGAGCAGTACTTC.

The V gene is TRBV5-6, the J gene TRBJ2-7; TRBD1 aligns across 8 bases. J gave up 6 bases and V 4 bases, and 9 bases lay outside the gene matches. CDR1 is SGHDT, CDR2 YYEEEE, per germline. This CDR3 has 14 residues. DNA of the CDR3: TGTGCCAGCAGCCTGCCGGGACAGGCTGGCGAGCAGTACTTC. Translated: CASSLPGQAGEQYF.

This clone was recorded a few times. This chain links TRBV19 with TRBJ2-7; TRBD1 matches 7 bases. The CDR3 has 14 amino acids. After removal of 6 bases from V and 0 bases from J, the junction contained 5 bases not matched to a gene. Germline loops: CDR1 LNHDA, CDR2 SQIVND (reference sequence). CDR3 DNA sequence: TGTGCCAGTAGCGAACAGGGGTCCTCCTACGAGCAGTACTTC. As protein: CASSEQGSSYEQYF.

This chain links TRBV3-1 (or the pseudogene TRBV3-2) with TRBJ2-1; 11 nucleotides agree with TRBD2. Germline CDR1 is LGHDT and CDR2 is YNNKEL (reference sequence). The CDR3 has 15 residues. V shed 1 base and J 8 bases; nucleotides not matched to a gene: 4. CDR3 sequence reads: CASSQVAGGPYEQFF. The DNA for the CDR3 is TGTGCCAGCAGCCAAGTAGCGGGGGGGCCCTATGAGCAGTTCTTC.

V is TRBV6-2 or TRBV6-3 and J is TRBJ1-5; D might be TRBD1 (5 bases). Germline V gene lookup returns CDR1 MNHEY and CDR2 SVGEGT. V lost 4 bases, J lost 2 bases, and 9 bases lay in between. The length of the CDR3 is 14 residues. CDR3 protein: CASSSPGGNQPQHF. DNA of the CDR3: TGTGCCAGCAGTTCCCCGGGGGGCAATCAGCCCCAGCATTTT.

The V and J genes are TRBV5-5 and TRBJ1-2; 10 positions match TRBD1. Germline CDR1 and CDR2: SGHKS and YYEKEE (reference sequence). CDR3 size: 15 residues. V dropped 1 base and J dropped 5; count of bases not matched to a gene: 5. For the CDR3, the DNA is TGTGCCAGCAGCTTGTCGGGACAGGGGCTTTATGGCTACACCTTC. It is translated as CASSLSGQGLYGYTF.

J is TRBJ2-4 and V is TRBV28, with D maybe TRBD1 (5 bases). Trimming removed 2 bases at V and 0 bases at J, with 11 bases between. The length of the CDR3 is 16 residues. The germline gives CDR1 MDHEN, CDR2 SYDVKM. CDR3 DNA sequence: TGTGCCAGCAGTTTAGGGCAGGGCTTAGCCAAAAACATTCAGTACTTC. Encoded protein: CASSLGQGLAKNIQYF.

For the CDR3, the DNA is TGTGCCAGCAGCCCGAGGACTAGGTTGTACCAAGAGACCCAGTACTTC. It is translated as CASSPRTRLYQETQYF. The V call is TRBV5-6, the J call TRBJ2-5, with 7 bases matching TRBD2. The CDR3 is made up of 16 amino acids. Germline V CDR1 and CDR2: SGHDT, YYEEEE. Losses at the gene ends were 4 bases for V and 0 bases for J; bases not matched to a gene: 9.

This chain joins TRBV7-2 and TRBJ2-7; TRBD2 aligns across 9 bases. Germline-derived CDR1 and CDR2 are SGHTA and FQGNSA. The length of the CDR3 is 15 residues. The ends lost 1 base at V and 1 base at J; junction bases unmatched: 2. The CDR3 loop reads CASSLVTSGSYEQYF. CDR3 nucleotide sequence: TGTGCCAGCAGCTTAGTTACTAGCGGGTCCTACGAGCAGTACTTC.

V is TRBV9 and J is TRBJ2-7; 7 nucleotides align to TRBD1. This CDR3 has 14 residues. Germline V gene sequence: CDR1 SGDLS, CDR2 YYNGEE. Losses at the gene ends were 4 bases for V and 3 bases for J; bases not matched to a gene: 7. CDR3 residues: CASSLRTGGYEQYF. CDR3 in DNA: TGTGCCAGCAGCCTTCGGACAGGAGGCTACGAGCAGTACTTC.